This passage covers 28 T cell receptor beta chains from one sample sequenced in a study of T cell repertoires in cytomegalovirus infection (dated by TCRdb to the late 2010s). Sequencing took place on an Illumina HiSeq 1500. TCRdb passed the public sequencing reads through fastp at Q25 and MiXCR, retaining productive beta sequences. Merged by CDR3 protein, the rows form single entries marked with the most common genes and DNA. The sample table contains roughly 310,000 distinct CDR3 sequences; only one count was recorded for 29% of them. Jointly, the top ten make up around 19% of the sample. Taken with the paper, the label for treatment or condition translates to: in vitro stimulation with specific CMV peptide epitopes to enrich CMV-specific T cells. These receptors have no identified antigens. Sample: cultured PBMCs, taken from culture after CMV antigen stimulation. The source is a human donor in good health (CMV status not recorded). Some clones in this sample may be carry-over from other donors' samples.

The chain employs TRBV12-3 or TRBV12-4 and TRBJ2-2; 8 bases agree with TRBD2. With V trimmed by 10 bases and J by 1 base, 11 bases remained unmatched. The CDR3 is 16 residues long. The DNA for the CDR3 is TGTGCCACCAAGAGGATTGCGGGAGGGAACACCGGGGAGCTGTTTTTT. This codes for CATKRIAGGNTGELFF.

This chain uses TRBV6-1 with TRBJ1-3; 8 positions agree with TRBD1. The CDR3 totals 14 residues. CDR1 and CDR2 (germline): MNHNS, SASEGT. Unmatched junction bases numbered 3, after V lost 1 base and J lost 7 bases. The CDR3 DNA reads as TGTGCCAGCAGTGAAGGACAGGGGAGGAACACCATATATTTT. Protein product: CASSEGQGRNTIYF.

DNA for the CDR3: TGTGCCAGCAGCGAAAGGGTGGATTTCACAGATACGCAGTATTTT. It translates to CASSERVDFTDTQYF. The chain has TRBV7-8 and TRBJ2-3; D unresolved. Trimming removed 5 bases from V and 2 bases from J, with 14 bases in between. The CDR3 consists of 15 residues. Per germline, CDR1 SGHVS and CDR2 FQNEAQ.

The gene calls are TRBV29-1 and TRBJ1-1; D gene uncertain. CDR3 length: 13 amino acids. Germline V lookup: CDR1 SQVTM, CDR2 ANQGSEA. Trimming removed 4 bases at V and 6 bases at J, with 15 bases between. CDR3 nucleotides: TGCAGCGTTGGGCGACAACTCGACCCTGAAGCTTTCTTT. It translates to CSVGRQLDPEAFF. Supplemented by reference TRBV29-1 and TRBJ1-1, the full variable domain reads SAVISQKPSRDICQRGTSLTIQCQVDSQVTMMFWYRQQPGQSLTLIATANQGSEATYESGFVIDKFPISRPNLTFSTLTVSNMSPEDSSIYLCSVGRQLDPEAFFGQGTRLTVV.

The chain uses TRBV6-6 and TRBJ1-4, with 8 bases matching TRBD1. With 5 bases clipped from V and 4 bases from J, the junction kept 6 bases outside the gene matches. Germline loops: CDR1 MNHNY, CDR2 SVGAGI (reference sequence). This CDR3 has 15 residues. CDR3 protein: CASSAGQGLNEKLFF. The CDR3 nucleotides read TGTGCCAGCAGTGCCGGACAGGGTCTTAATGAAAAACTGTTTTTT.

This clonotype occurred a few times. The chain is built from TRBV10-3 and TRBJ2-7; 7 nucleotides match TRBD1. The CDR3 has 12 amino acids. V shed 5 bases, J shed 5 bases, and the junction held 3 bases outside the gene matches. Germline CDR1 ENHRY, CDR2 SYGVKD. The CDR3 DNA sequence: TGTGCCATCAGTATACAGGGGAACGAGCAGTACTTC. Protein sequence: CAISIQGNEQYF.

This clonotype turned up a few times. The J gene is TRBJ1-1, the V gene TRBV19; the match to TRBD1 covers 9 bases. V dropped 5 bases and J dropped 5; count of bases not matched to a gene: 9. Germline V gene data show CDR1 as LNHDA and CDR2 as SQIVND (reference sequence). The CDR3 extends over 15 amino acids. CDR3 loop: CASSLGDRVETEAFF. CDR3 coding DNA: TGTGCCAGTAGTCTAGGGGACAGGGTAGAAACTGAAGCTTTCTTT.

This clonotype was detected only a few times. The chain has TRBV7-6 and TRBJ2-1; 8 bases agree with TRBD2. The length of the CDR3 is 16 residues. Germline V CDR1 and CDR2: SGHVS, FNYEAQ. The V segment lost 4 bases and the J segment 8 bases; nucleotides outside the gene matches: 13. The DNA of the CDR3 is TGTGCCAGCAGCTCAGATCGGGGGGGGCTGATCTATGAGCAGTTCTTC. The encoded protein is CASSSDRGGLIYEQFF.

Of note for this clonotype: One end of the junction varies from germline; a read error may be responsible. This sequence joins TRBV4-2 and TRBJ1-2; D remains unclear. The CDR3 has 15 amino acids. The germline V gene encodes CDR1 LGHNA and CDR2 YNFKEQ. CDR3 DNA sequence: TGTGCCAACAGCCAAGAGTGGAACAGAATATATGGCTACACCTTC. Its protein is CANSQEWNRIYGYTF.

The CDR3 DNA sequence: TGTGCCAGCGGGGGTCGGACGGGCCGAGCCAAAAACATTCAGTACTTC. This encodes CASGGRTGRAKNIQYF. This sequence joins TRBV6-6 and TRBJ2-4; D possibly uses TRBD1 or TRBD2 (5 bases each). The CDR3 is 16 amino acids. The germline gives CDR1 MNHNY, CDR2 SVGAGI (reference sequence). With 8 bases removed from V and 0 bases from J, the gap between germline ends came to 17 bases.

The table lists this clonotype with many counts. This chain joins TRBV12-3 or TRBV12-4 and TRBJ2-7; TRBD1 matches 8 bases. The CDR3 consists of 15 residues. Germline trimming cut 3 bases from V and 4 bases from J; bases unmatched to any gene: 8. The CDR3 loop reads CASSFGTGGRYEQYF. The CDR3 region has the DNA TGTGCCAGCAGTTTTGGCACAGGGGGACGGTACGAGCAGTACTTC.

The V call is TRBV7-4, the J call TRBJ2-7, with D possibly being TRBD2 (6 bases). The germline V gene has CDR1 SGHVT and CDR2 SQSDAQ. Trimming took 3 bases from V and 8 from J, leaving 20 bases between them. The CDR3 runs 15 residues. Written as DNA, the CDR3 is TGTGCCAGCAGCTTGGTATTGGGAGAGCGCGGGAAGCAGTACTTC. This codes for CASSLVLGERGKQYF.

The chain is built from TRBV12-3 or TRBV12-4 and TRBJ2-7, with D tentatively TRBD1 (6 bases). This CDR3 has 15 amino acids. The V end lost 5 bases, the J end lost 2 bases, and 16 bases lay between the germline ends. CDR3 DNA: TGTGCCAGCAGTCTAGGGGGTCACGGGGCCTACGAGCAGTACTTC. Translating gives CASSLGGHGAYEQYF.

This clonotype was seen more than once but under ten times. J is TRBJ2-5 and V is TRBV25-1, with 7 nucleotides matching TRBD2. Germline trimming cut 5 bases from V and 5 bases from J; bases unmatched to any gene: 14. CDR3 length: 16 amino acids. The germline V gene encodes CDR1 MGHDK and CDR2 SYGVNS. CDR3 sequence: CASSPQWGRAPETQYF. The CDR3 region has the DNA TGTGCCAGCAGTCCTCAGTGGGGGAGGGCCCCCGAGACCCAGTACTTC.

The rearrangement links TRBV11-2 to TRBJ2-5; D is perhaps TRBD1 (6 bases). V lost 1 base to trimming and J lost 4 bases, with 13 bases between them. Per the germline V gene, CDR1 is SGHAT and CDR2 is FQNNGV. The CDR3 covers 15 residues. The CDR3 coding sequence is TGTGCCAGCAGCTTAGGGGGGCCTAAACGAGAGACCCAGTACTTC. Amino acid sequence: CASSLGGPKRETQYF.

The chain has TRBV19 and TRBJ2-7; perhaps TRBD2 as D (5 bases). Germline V gene data show CDR1 as LNHDA and CDR2 as SQIVND (reference sequence). The CDR3 is 14 residues long. Between the trimmed V and J ends, which lost 3 bases and 3 bases, there was a span of 12 bases. The CDR3 protein is CASSIGVSDYEQYF. In DNA form, the CDR3 reads TGTGCCAGTAGTATCGGGGTATCGGACTACGAGCAGTACTTC.

The genes are TRBV4-1 and TRBJ2-1; D is uncertain. The CDR3 runs to 16 residues. The germline V gene has CDR1 MGHRA and CDR2 YSYEKL. V gave up 0 bases and J gave up 2 bases, with 11 bases separating them. Here the CDR3 DNA reads TGCGCCAGCAGCCAAGATTGGCGCGGCGCCTACAATGAGCAGTTCTTC. This codes for CASSQDWRGAYNEQFF.

The chain recombines TRBV12-3 or TRBV12-4 with TRBJ2-7; D uncertain. The CDR3 extends over 13 amino acids. Trimming pared 7 bases from V and 4 bases from J, leaving 14 bases between. In nucleotides, the CDR3 is TGTGCCAGCACCTTCCTCCGCGGTTACGAGCAGTACTTC. This translates into CASTFLRGYEQYF.

V is TRBV28 and J is TRBJ1-5, with TRBD1 matching over 7 bases. The CDR3 is 17 residues long. Germline V gives CDR1 MDHEN, CDR2 SYDVKM. V was pared by 4 bases and J by 5 bases, with 14 bases of the junction left unmatched. The CDR3 protein is CASSSPVRGLRDQPQHF. The CDR3 DNA follows: TGTGCCAGCAGTTCCCCCGTCAGGGGGTTACGTGATCAGCCCCAGCATTTT.

The CDR3 nucleotides are TGTGCCAGCAGCTCGGGACAGGGGGGTGGCACTGAAGCTTTCTTT. It specifies CASSSGQGGGTEAFF. The V call is TRBV11-3, the J call TRBJ1-1; 11 nucleotides match TRBD1. Germline CDR1 reads SGHNT; CDR2 reads YENEEA. V trimming: 4 bases; J trimming: 4 bases; junction bases outside the gene matches: 5. The CDR3 has 15 residues.

This clonotype was seen at least ten times. The genes are TRBV7-8 and TRBJ1-5; no clear D. This CDR3 comprises 16 residues. V lost 3 bases and J 0 bases, leaving 12 bases between the germline ends. Per germline, CDR1 SGHVS and CDR2 FQNEAQ. The DNA of the CDR3 is TGTGCCAGCAGCTTGGTCCGGACGGGTAGCAATCAGCCCCAGCATTTT. It is translated as CASSLVRTGSNQPQHF.

The J gene is TRBJ1-5, the V gene TRBV5-4; 9 bases line up with TRBD1. V lost 2 bases to trimming and J lost 6 bases; unmatched junction nucleotides: 6. The CDR3 covers 15 residues. From germline, CDR1 is SGHNT and CDR2 YYREEE (reference sequence). Written as DNA, the CDR3 is TGTGCCAGCAGCTTACAGGGGGCGGATGGTCAGCCCCAGCATTTT. Protein sequence: CASSLQGADGQPQHF.

This clonotype was picked up a small number of times. The chain carries TRBV24-1 and TRBJ2-7; 7 bases align to TRBD1. Germline CDR1 reads KGHDR; CDR2 reads SFDVKD. Trimming took 7 bases from V and 2 from J; bases not matched to a gene: 7. This CDR3 has 14 amino acids. The CDR3 spells CATSPGQPPYEQYF. The CDR3 DNA reads TGTGCCACCAGCCCGGGACAGCCGCCCTACGAGCAGTACTTC.

V and J are TRBV19 and TRBJ2-3; D perhaps matches TRBD1 (5 bases). CDR3 length equals 14 residues. Germline CDR1 and CDR2: LNHDA and SQIVND (reference sequence). Trimming pared 8 bases from V and 0 bases from J, leaving 12 bases between. DNA for the CDR3: TGTGCCAGTTCTGTAGGGGCCAGCACAGATACGCAGTATTTT. This codes for CASSVGASTDTQYF.

At least ten counts were recorded for this clonotype. The V gene is TRBV7-2, the J gene TRBJ2-1; the D gene is possibly TRBD1 (5 bases). This CDR3 contains 17 residues. Germline V gene sequence: CDR1 SGHTA, CDR2 FQGNSA. Deletions cut 4 bases from V and 4 bases from J, with 20 bases between. In DNA, the CDR3 is TGTGCCAGCAGCTCTTCGGCCGACAGTCCAATTTACAATGAGCAGTTCTTC. Residues: CASSSSADSPIYNEQFF.

The chain joins TRBV7-2 to TRBJ1-4, with D uncertain. The germline CDR1 and CDR2 sequences are SGHTA and FQGNSA. V was pared by 3 bases and J by 2 bases, with 4 bases between. The CDR3 has 13 residues. This chain's CDR3 is CASSFQTNEKLFF. CDR3 in DNA: TGTGCCAGCAGCTTTCAGACTAATGAAAAACTGTTTTTT.

The gene calls are TRBV12-3 or TRBV12-4 and TRBJ2-1; TRBD1 aligns across 7 bases. Trimming cost V 3 bases and J 6 bases; bases outside gene matches: 8. The CDR3 contains 15 residues. The CDR3 loop reads CASSLSETGINEQFF. The CDR3 DNA reads TGTGCCAGCAGTTTGTCTGAGACAGGGATCAATGAGCAGTTCTTC.

About this clonotype: It may be a read error: a sequence one base away is much more abundant. The CDR3 does not end in the conserved phenylalanine or tryptophan, so this is likely a read error. This sequence joins TRBV20-1 and TRBJ1-2; no clear D. CDR1 and CDR2 from the germline V gene are DFQATT and SNEGSKA (reference sequence). The CDR3 spans 13 residues. Trimming pared 5 bases from V and 1 base from J, leaving 11 bases between. In DNA form, the CDR3 reads TGCAGTGCTCGGACGCGCTATAACTATGGCTACACCTCC. Translation gives CSARTRYNYGYTS.